Many counts were recorded for the clone carrying this T cell receptor (beta chain). This sample is drawn from a study of T cells in Graves' hyperthyroidism and ophthalmopathy. Patients aged 18 to 65 had newly diagnosed hyperthyroidism that had lasted under 2 months. The CDR3 regions of TCR beta were amplified from RNA transcripts. Researchers ran a first-round RT-PCR on the TCR CDR3 using the HTBI primer set. TCRdb processed the multiplex PCR reads anew with MiXCR; each CDR3 protein has one entry. The table has about 98,000 distinct CDR3 sequences, around 40% seen once. Per germline, CDR1 LNHDA and CDR2 SQIVND (reference sequence). Unmatched junction bases numbered 10, after V lost 6 bases and J lost 6 bases. CDR3 length equals 14 residues.

The source of this sequence is a woman younger than 45 with Graves' hyperthyroidism. The sequencing input was peripheral blood or thyroid tissue (not recorded which). The genes are TRBV19 and TRBJ2-7, with 8 positions matching TRBD2. CDR3 in DNA: TGTGCCAGTAGGACGGGAGGAGGGACTAGCGAGCAGTACTTC. Amino acids: CASRTGGGTSEQYF.